This T cell receptor (beta chain) was recorded in a study of vaccination and CD4 T cells after COVID-19. The wider study: Samples taken post-COVID came a median roughly 97 days after diagnosis, ranging from 35 to 161. The peptides that stimulated the cells were overlapping spike peptides from SARS-CoV-2, HCoV-NL63, HCoV-OC43 and HCoV-229E.

As to this clonotype: What it binds is unknown.

The Oncomine TCR Beta short-read assay sequenced DNA from cultured CD4+ T cells. TCRdb re-derived calls from the PCR reads in MiXCR, one entry per CDR3 protein. This sample has around 13,000 distinct CDR3 sequences, with 70% to 75% found just once. Treatment of the sample: approximately 9-day PBMC culture with coronavirus spike peptide pools or control peptides (ViraFEST assay). Following expansion of antigen-specific T cells with peptide pools, ViraFEST then sequenced TCRs. Findings of the study overall: A median of 86.3% of reactive clones, in convalescent patients, became evident only post-vaccination.

This clonotype was obtained from a human donor who received a COVID-19 vaccine. The source material was CD4+ T cells from blood, cultured in vitro, sampled after SARS-CoV-2 vaccination.

CDR3 loop: CASSSPDRGRTVNTGELFF. In nucleotides, the CDR3 is TGTGCCAGCAGCTCCCCGGACAGGGGGCGAACCGTGAACACCGGGGAGCTGTTTTTT. The chain links TRBV7-2 to TRBJ2-2; 11 nucleotides align to TRBD1. J was trimmed by 1 base and V by 4 bases; bases with no gene match: 11. This CDR3 region has 19 residues. The V gene's germline CDR1 is SGHTA and CDR2 FQGNSA.